A single sample gave rise to the 3 T cell receptor beta chains below, sequenced in a study of metastatic and nonmetastatic thyroid tumors. Patients underwent thyroid surgery, and none had received any treatment before it. MiXCR reprocessed the PCR reads for TCRdb. This sample has roughly 4,000 clones; about two fifths occur once, and the top ten carry roughly 23%. Sequences were obtained from tumor tissue. The receptors stem from a male donor with papillary thyroid cancer or a benign thyroid nodule (not recorded which). Some clones in this sample may be carry-over from other donors' samples.

This clone is labeled medium-sized. This may be a read error: a much more frequent sequence differs by one nucleotide. Other DNA sequences in this sample translate to the same CDR3. This chain links TRBV20-1 with TRBJ2-1, with unresolved D. Trimming took off 3 bases at V and 7 bases at J, with 7 bases between the two ends. The CDR3 contains 11 residues. In germline, CDR1 is DFQATT, CDR2 SNEGSKA (reference sequence). The CDR3 DNA sequence: TGCAGTGCTAGGGTCCTTAATGAGCAGTTCTTC. Translating it yields CSARVLNEQFF.

This chain uses TRBV5-1 with TRBJ2-7, with 9 bases aligning to TRBD1. The CDR3 spans 14 residues. Per the germline V gene, CDR1 is SGHRS and CDR2 is YFSETQ. V lost 0 bases and J lost 2; bases outside the gene matches: 0. The CDR3 DNA sequence: TGCGCCAGCAGCTTGGGGGACAGGGCCTACGAGCAGTACTTC. Its translation: CASSLGDRAYEQYF.

The chain uses TRBV19 and TRBJ2-3, with D perhaps matching TRBD1 (5 bases). Deletions cut 7 bases from V and 0 bases from J, with 14 bases between. The CDR3 extends over 15 amino acids. CDR1 is LNHDA and CDR2 is SQIVND in the germline V gene (reference sequence). The DNA of the CDR3 is TGTGCCAGTAAAAAACAGGACCCTAGCACAGATACGCAGTATTTT. Its translation: CASKKQDPSTDTQYF.